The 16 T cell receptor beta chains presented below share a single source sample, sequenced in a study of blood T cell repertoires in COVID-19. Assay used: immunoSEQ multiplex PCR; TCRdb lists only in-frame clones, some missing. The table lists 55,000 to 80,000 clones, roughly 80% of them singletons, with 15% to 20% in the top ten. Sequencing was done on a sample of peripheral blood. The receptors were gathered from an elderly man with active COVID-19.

CDR3 loop: CASSTYPGGAFF. DNA for the CDR3: TGTGCCAGTAGTACTTATCCGGGCGGGGCTTTCTTT. The gene calls are TRBV19 and TRBJ1-1; D ambiguous. The CDR3 consists of 12 residues. Trimming removed 4 bases at V and 11 bases at J, with 14 bases between. Germline CDR1 and CDR2: LNHDA and SQIVND (reference sequence).

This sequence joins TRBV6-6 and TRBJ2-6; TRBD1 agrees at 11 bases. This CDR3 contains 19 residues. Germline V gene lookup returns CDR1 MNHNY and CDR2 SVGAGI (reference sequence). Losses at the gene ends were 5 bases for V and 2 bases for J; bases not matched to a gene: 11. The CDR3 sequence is CASSRIQPGQGAGANVLTF. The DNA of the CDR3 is TGTGCCAGCAGTCGGATACAGCCGGGACAGGGGGCTGGGGCCAACGTCCTGACTTTC.

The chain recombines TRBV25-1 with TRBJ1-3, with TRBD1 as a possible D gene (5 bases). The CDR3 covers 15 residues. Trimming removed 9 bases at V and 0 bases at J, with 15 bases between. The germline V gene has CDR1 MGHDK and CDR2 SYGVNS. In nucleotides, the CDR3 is TGTGCCAGTCGCCCTGACAGAAACTCTGGAAACACCATATATTTT. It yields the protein CASRPDRNSGNTIYF.

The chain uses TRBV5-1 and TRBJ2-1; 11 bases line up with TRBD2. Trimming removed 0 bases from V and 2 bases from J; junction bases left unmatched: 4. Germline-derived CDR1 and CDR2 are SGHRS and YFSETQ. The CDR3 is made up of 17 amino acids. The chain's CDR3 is CASSLVPTSGTYNEQFF. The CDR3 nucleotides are TGCGCCAGCAGCTTGGTCCCGACTAGCGGGACCTACAATGAGCAGTTCTTC.

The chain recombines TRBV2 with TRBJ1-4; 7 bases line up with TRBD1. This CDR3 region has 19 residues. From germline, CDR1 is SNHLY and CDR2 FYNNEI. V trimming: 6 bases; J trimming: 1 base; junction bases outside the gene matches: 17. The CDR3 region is CASSGDLHEGAGTNEKLFF. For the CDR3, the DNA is TGTGCCAGCAGCGGAGATCTACATGAGGGGGCAGGAACTAATGAAAAACTGTTTTTT.

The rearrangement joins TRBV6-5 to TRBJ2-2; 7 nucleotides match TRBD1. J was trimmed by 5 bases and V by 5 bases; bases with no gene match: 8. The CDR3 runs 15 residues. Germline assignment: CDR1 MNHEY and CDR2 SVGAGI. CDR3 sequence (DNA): TGTGCCAGCAGTACCGCAGGGGGATTTACCGGGGAGCTGTTTTTT. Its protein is CASSTAGGFTGELFF.

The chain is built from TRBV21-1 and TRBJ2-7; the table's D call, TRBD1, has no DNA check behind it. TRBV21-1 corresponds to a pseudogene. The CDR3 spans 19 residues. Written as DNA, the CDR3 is TGTGCCAGCAGCAACCCGAACCCAATGAATCGGACAGTCTCCTACGAGCAGTACTTC. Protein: CASSNPNPMNRTVSYEQYF.

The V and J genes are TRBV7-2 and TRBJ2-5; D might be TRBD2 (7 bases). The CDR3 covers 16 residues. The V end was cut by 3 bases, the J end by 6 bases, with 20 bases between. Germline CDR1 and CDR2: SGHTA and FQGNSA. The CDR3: CASSLGGAATTQTQYF. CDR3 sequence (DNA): TGTGCCAGCAGCTTGGGGGGGGCGGCAACTACGCAGACCCAGTACTTC.

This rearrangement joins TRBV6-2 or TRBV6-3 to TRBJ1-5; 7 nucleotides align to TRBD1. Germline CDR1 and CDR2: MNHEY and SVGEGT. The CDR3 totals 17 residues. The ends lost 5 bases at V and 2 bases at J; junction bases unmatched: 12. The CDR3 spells CASSTTTGLDGNQPQHF. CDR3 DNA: TGTGCCAGCAGTACCACGACAGGGCTCGATGGCAATCAGCCCCAGCATTTT.

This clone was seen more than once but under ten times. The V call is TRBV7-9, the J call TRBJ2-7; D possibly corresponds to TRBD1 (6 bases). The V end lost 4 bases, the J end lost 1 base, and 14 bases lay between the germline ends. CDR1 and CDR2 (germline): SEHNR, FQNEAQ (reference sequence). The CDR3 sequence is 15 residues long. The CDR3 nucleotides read TGTGCCAGCAGCTCCTCAGGGGATGTTTCCTACGAGCAGTACTTC. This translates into CASSSSGDVSYEQYF.

The CDR3 loop is CASSLGQLQADTQYF. The CDR3 DNA reads TGTGCCAGCAGCTTAGGTCAGCTCCAGGCAGATACGCAGTATTTT. The chain is built from TRBV7-3 and TRBJ2-3; no definite D call. Trimming cost V 2 bases and J 4 bases, with 13 bases left between them. The CDR3 consists of 15 residues. Germline-derived CDR1 and CDR2 are SGHTA and FQGTGA.

CDR3 bases: TGTGCCACCAGTGAATCCGGGACAGGGTTACGTACTGAAGCTTTCTTT. This codes for CATSESGTGLRTEAFF. The genes are TRBV24-1 and TRBJ1-1; 9 nucleotides align to TRBD1. CDR1 and CDR2 from the germline V gene are KGHDR and SFDVKD. CDR3 length: 16 amino acids. Trimming cost V 4 bases and J 5 bases; bases outside gene matches: 10.

The CDR3 here is CASSVLYTSDLSYEQYF. As DNA, the CDR3 is TGTGCCAGCAGTGTCCTATACACTAGCGATCTTTCCTACGAGCAGTACTTC. This rearrangement joins TRBV6-1 to TRBJ2-7; 7 bases agree with TRBD2. Germline-derived CDR1 and CDR2 are MNHNS and SASEGT. Trimming took 4 bases from V and 1 from J; bases not matched to a gene: 13. This CDR3 comprises 17 residues.

The CDR3 sequence: CASSFYNSPLHF. The CDR3, as DNA: TGTGCCAGCTCCTTCTATAATTCACCCCTCCACTTT. This sequence joins TRBV6-6 and TRBJ1-6; D is unresolved. Germline CDR1 and CDR2: MNHNY and SVGAGI (reference sequence). This CDR3 has 12 residues. Trimming removed 8 bases from V and 3 bases from J, with 5 bases in between.

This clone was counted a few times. The CDR3 region is CSVEDPDRDLSEQYF. The CDR3 DNA reads as TGCAGCGTTGAAGACCCTGACAGGGATCTTTCCGAGCAGTACTTC. The V and J genes are TRBV29-1 and TRBJ2-7; 7 bases match TRBD1. CDR1 is SQVTM, CDR2 ANQGSEA, per germline. CDR3 length: 15 amino acids. V gave up 0 bases and J gave up 6 bases; unmatched junction bases: 11.

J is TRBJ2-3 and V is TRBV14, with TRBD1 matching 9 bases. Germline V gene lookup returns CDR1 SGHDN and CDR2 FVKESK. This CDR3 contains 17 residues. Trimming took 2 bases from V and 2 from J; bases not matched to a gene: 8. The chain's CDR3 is CASSQRGTGTYTDTQYF. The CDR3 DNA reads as TGTGCCAGCAGCCAAAGGGGGACAGGGACATACACAGATACGCAGTATTTT.